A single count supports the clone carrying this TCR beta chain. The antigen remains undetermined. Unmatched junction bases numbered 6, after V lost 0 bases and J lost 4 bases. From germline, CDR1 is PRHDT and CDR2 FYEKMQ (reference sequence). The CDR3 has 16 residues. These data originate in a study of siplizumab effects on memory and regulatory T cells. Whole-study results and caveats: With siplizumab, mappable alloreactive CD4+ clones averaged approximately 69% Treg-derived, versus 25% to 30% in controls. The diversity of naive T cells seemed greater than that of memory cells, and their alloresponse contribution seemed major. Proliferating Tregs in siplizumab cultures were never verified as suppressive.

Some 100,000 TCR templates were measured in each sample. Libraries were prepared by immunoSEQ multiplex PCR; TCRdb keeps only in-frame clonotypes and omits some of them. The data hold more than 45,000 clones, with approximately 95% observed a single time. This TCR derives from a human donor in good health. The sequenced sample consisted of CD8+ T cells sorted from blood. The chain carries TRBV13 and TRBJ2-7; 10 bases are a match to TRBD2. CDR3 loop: CASSLGPASGSYEQYF. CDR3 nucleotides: TGTGCCAGCAGCTTAGGCCCGGCTAGCGGGAGTTACGAGCAGTACTTC. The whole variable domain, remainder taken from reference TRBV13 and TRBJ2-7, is AAGVIQSPRHLIKEKRETATLKCYPIPRHDTVYWYQQGPGQDPQFLISFYEKMQSDKGSIPDRFSAQQFSDYHSELNMSSLELGDSALYFCASSLGPASGSYEQYFGPGTRLTVT.